Given below is one TCR beta chain in context. The sample originates from a study of blood T cell repertoires in COVID-19. Trimming cost V 4 bases and J 3 bases; bases outside gene matches: 26. Per the germline V gene, CDR1 is SNHLY and CDR2 is FYNNEI. The CDR3 spans 23 residues. This table comes from immunoSEQ multiplex PCR, and its TCRdb copy is limited to in-frame clones, with some not included. The sample lists around 300,000 clones; 85% to 90% were seen once. The sample was peripheral blood. The genes are TRBV2 and TRBJ2-6; 8 nucleotides agree with TRBD1. The source is a human donor in a cohort sampled during active COVID-19. CDR3 sequence: CASSARPRSITRGLAYGANVLTF. The CDR3 nucleotides are TGTGCCAGCAGTGCACGACCCAGGAGTATTACCAGGGGGCTAGCCTATGGGGCCAACGTCCTGACTTTC.